This T cell receptor beta chain was found in a study of human T cells and chemical hapten exposure. The CDR3 consists of 15 residues. Between the trimmed V and J ends, which lost 3 bases and 2 bases, there was a span of 13 bases. Looked up from germline, CDR1 is SGHAT and CDR2 is FQDESV (reference sequence). Study-level results: There was a positive correlation between PT1 expanded TCR counts and patch test score. The number of TCRs above 1 in 1000 frequency did not change after DPC sensitization.

The study's library attached unique molecular identifiers to single cDNA molecules. From the RACE reads, TCRdb called clonotypes with MiXCR, one entry per CDR3 protein. The sample lists hundreds of thousands of distinct CDR3 sequences, roughly 6.3% seen once, with about 5.6% in the top ten. Details on this clonotype: Its antigen is currently unknown.

Time point noted: patch test 2, 6 weeks after DPC sensitization. The treatment denotes: therapeutic diphenylcyclopropenone sensitization with weekly scalp DPC. Donors, patients with alopecia ranging from 18 to 70 years old and judged suitable for DPC, provided samples. Here the sequenced sample was whole blood, taken in connection with sensitization to the hapten diphenylcyclopropenone (DPC). The rearrangement links TRBV11-1 to TRBJ2-5; D unclear. This sequence was found in a woman aged 18-35 years with alopecia areata. Some clones in this sample may be carry-over from other donors' samples. The CDR3 is CASSFSTDRQETQYF. The CDR3, as DNA: TGTGCCAGCAGCTTTTCTACCGACCGGCAAGAGACCCAGTACTTC.